This T cell receptor (delta chain) was sequenced during a study of gamma-delta chains in newborns, infants, children. In the study overall: Microbial exposure reportedly drives polyclonal innate γδ T cell expansion after birth.

A note on this clone: Sequence at one end of the junction differs from germline and may be a read error.

The germline V gene has CDR1 TVYSNPD and CDR2 GDNSRS (reference sequence). The CDR3 spans 12 residues. TCRdb repeated clone calling on the reads with CATT. This table holds 1,300 or so delta-chain clones, 2.3% found once. This sequence originates from a child in good health. The rearrangement joins TRDV3 to TRDJ1, with D possibly TRDD3 on 5 matching bases. Sequencing was performed on blood. The CDR3 DNA follows: TGTGCCTTCCGACTGGCCACCGATAAACTCACCTTT. This gives the protein CAFRLATDKLTF.